This paragraph reports one T cell receptor beta chain. The antigen is unknown. This entry is derived from a study of beta chain features in type 1 diabetes. Whole-study results and caveats: All four CD4+ subsets from Type 1 diabetes patients carried moderately but significantly shorter TCRB CDR3s.

Expressed TCRB transcripts were sequenced, since all the RNA that had been isolated was reverse transcribed. Clones were sequenced by immunoSEQ multiplex PCR, and TCRdb holds only the in-frame ones, with some missing. The table has 60,000 or so clones, 40% to 65% seen once. The CDR3 has 13 amino acids. The V and J ends lost 8 bases and 10 bases respectively, with 18 bases between them. Germline CDR1 is SEHNR and CDR2 is FQNEAQ (reference sequence). The sequence came from a woman aged 40 to 49 with type 1 diabetes. V and J are TRBV7-9 and TRBJ1-3, with D possibly matching TRBD1 (6 bases). The sequenced sample was Tregs from blood. CDR3 sequence (DNA): TGTGCCAGCGGGGGCCTGATGAAGGAGACCATATATTTT. This sequence encodes CASGGLMKETIYF.